A single sample is the source of the 30 T cell receptor beta chains below, sequenced in a study of chemoradiotherapy in HPV16-positive cancers. Libraries were prepared by immunoSEQ multiplex PCR; TCRdb keeps only in-frame clonotypes and omits some of them. This table holds roughly 13,000 clones, less than 70% found once. The sample was taken from a patient who underwent chemoradiotherapy. These receptors all come from a human donor with HPV-associated anogenital cancer.

V usage is TRBV5-1 and J usage is TRBJ1-1; a weak D match, TRBD1 (5 bases). V lost 0 bases, J lost 2 bases, and 8 bases lay in between. The CDR3 has 14 residues. Germline-derived CDR1 and CDR2 are SGHRS and YFSETQ. The CDR3 protein is CASSLEGYNTEAFF. The CDR3 DNA is TGCGCCAGCAGCTTGGAGGGGTACAACACTGAAGCTTTCTTT.

This clone was found a few times. The chain recombines TRBV7-2 with TRBJ2-3; TRBD2 agrees at 7 bases. With 5 bases clipped from V and 4 bases from J, the junction kept 9 bases outside the gene matches. The CDR3 loop spans 15 amino acids. CDR1 and CDR2 (germline): SGHTA, FQGNSA. CDR3 DNA sequence: TGTGCCAGCAGCCGACAAAGCGGGGAGGCAGATACGCAGTATTTT. Residues: CASSRQSGEADTQYF.

This chain links TRBV5-6 with TRBJ2-5, with 10 bases aligning to TRBD1. The germline V gene encodes CDR1 SGHDT and CDR2 YYEEEE. V dropped 0 bases and J dropped 7; count of bases not matched to a gene: 0. CDR3 length: 13 amino acids. Written as DNA, the CDR3 is TGTGCCAGCAGCTTGGGGACAGGGGGGACCCAGTACTTC. Translation: CASSLGTGGTQYF. Filled out from reference TRBV5-6 and TRBJ2-5, the complete variable domain reads DAGVTQSPTHLIKTRGQQVTLRCSPKSGHDTVSWYQQALGQGPQFIFQYYEEEERQRGNFPDRFSGHQFPNYSSELNVNALLLGDSALYLCASSLGTGGTQYFGPGTRLLVL.

This clone has just a few counts. V usage is TRBV6-1 and J usage is TRBJ2-7; D perhaps matches TRBD1 (7 bases). V lost 0 bases, J lost 0 bases, and 12 bases lay in between. Germline V gives CDR1 MNHNS, CDR2 SASEGT. The CDR3 covers 16 residues. As DNA, the CDR3 is TGTGCCAGCAGTGAAGCTGGAGGGGACAGCTCCTACGAGCAGTACTTC. This gives the protein CASSEAGGDSSYEQYF.

The chain is built from TRBV2 and TRBJ1-2; a possible D gene is TRBD1 (6 bases). CDR1 is SNHLY, CDR2 FYNNEI, per germline. V dropped 3 bases and J dropped 6 bases, with 14 bases sitting between them. This CDR3 region has 14 residues. The CDR3 coding sequence is TGTGCCAGCAGTGAGTTGTCAGGGGTTGATGGCTACACCTTC. Its protein product is CASSELSGVDGYTF.

J is TRBJ2-1 and V is TRBV30; the match to TRBD2 covers 7 bases. The V gene's germline CDR1 is GTSNPN and CDR2 SVGIG (reference sequence). The ends lost 0 bases at V and 2 bases at J; junction bases unmatched: 4. The CDR3 contains 15 residues. The CDR3 nucleotides are TGTGCCTGGAGTGTAGCTAGCGGACCCTACAATGAGCAGTTCTTC. Translated, it gives CAWSVASGPYNEQFF.

This clone has just a few counts. V and J are TRBV28 and TRBJ1-5, with D uncertain. Trimming stripped 3 bases from V and 5 bases from J, with 14 bases between. Germline V CDR1 and CDR2: MDHEN, SYDVKM. The CDR3 contains 15 residues. The CDR3 loop reads CASSFGGQAHQPQHF. CDR3 in DNA: TGTGCCAGCAGTTTTGGAGGGCAGGCCCATCAGCCCCAGCATTTT.

The J gene is TRBJ2-7, the V gene TRBV28, with TRBD2 identical over 9 bases. Per the germline V gene, CDR1 is MDHEN and CDR2 is SYDVKM. With V trimmed by 7 bases and J by 0 bases, 7 bases remained unmatched. The CDR3 is made up of 15 amino acids. CDR3 amino acids: CASTGAGGSSYEQYF. The CDR3, as DNA: TGTGCCAGCACCGGAGCGGGGGGCAGCTCCTACGAGCAGTACTTC.

This clone has only one observation. The V gene is TRBV6-1, the J gene TRBJ2-7; 8 nucleotides line up with TRBD1. The CDR3 length is 15 residues. Germline values: CDR1 MNHNS, CDR2 SASEGT. V gave up 1 base and J gave up 5 bases; unmatched junction bases: 7. CDR3 residues: CASSEGQGARHEQYF. The CDR3 DNA reads TGTGCCAGCAGTGAAGGGCAGGGGGCGAGACACGAGCAGTACTTC.

This chain connects TRBV11-2 to TRBJ1-1, with a possible D match to TRBD1 (6 bases). The ends were cut back, 5 bases at V and 11 bases at J, with 15 bases in the middle. CDR3 size: 12 residues. The V gene's germline CDR1 is SGHAT and CDR2 FQNNGV. CDR3 nucleotide sequence: TGTGCCAGCAGCGGCCTTGAGGGGGAGGCTTTCTTT. Amino acids: CASSGLEGEAFF.

This clone was detected only once. J is TRBJ2-3 and V is TRBV5-6; D tentatively reads TRBD1 or TRBD2 (6 bases each). CDR3 length equals 16 residues. The V gene lost 2 bases and the J gene lost 7 bases, with 20 bases spanning the gap. The germline CDR1 and CDR2 sequences are SGHDT and YYEEEE. This CDR3 is CASSFEGGGPQNTQYF. Here the CDR3 DNA reads TGTGCCAGCAGCTTTGAGGGGGGAGGTCCACAAAATACGCAGTATTTT.

This clone was seen more than once but under ten times. Written as DNA, the CDR3 is TGTGCCAGCAGCATAACAGGGTCGGGAAACACCATATATTTT. It yields the protein CASSITGSGNTIYF. V is TRBV7-9 and J is TRBJ1-3; TRBD1 is a possible D gene (6 bases). Per germline, CDR1 SEHNR and CDR2 FQNEAQ (reference sequence). This CDR3 is 14 amino acids long. V lost 5 bases to trimming and J lost 4 bases, with 12 bases between them. Using reference TRBV7-9 and TRBJ1-3 for the parts outside the CDR3, the full variable domain is DTGVSQNPRHKITKRGQNVTFRCDPISEHNRLYWYRQTLGQGPEFLTYFQNEAQLEKSRLLSDRFSAERPKGSFSTLEIQRTEQGDSAMYLCASSITGSGNTIYFGEGSWLTVV.

The chain joins TRBV4-1 to TRBJ2-7; 9 bases fit TRBD2. The CDR3 covers 18 residues. Germline V CDR1 and CDR2: MGHRA, YSYEKL. The J segment lost 3 bases and the V segment lost 0 bases, leaving 12 bases of the junction unmatched. CDR3 bases: TGCGCCAGCAGCCAAGACCTGAGCGGACTAGCGAGAAACTACGAGCAGTACTTC. Translating it yields CASSQDLSGLARNYEQYF.

This chain uses TRBV7-6 with TRBJ2-5, with D unresolved. Trimming cost V 1 base and J 5 bases, with 8 bases left between them. In germline, CDR1 is SGHVS, CDR2 FNYEAQ. CDR3 size: 13 residues. The DNA of the CDR3 is TGTGCCAGCAGCTTAGGTGTCCGGGAGACCCAGTACTTC. It is translated as CASSLGVRETQYF.

J is TRBJ1-4 and V is TRBV2; D possibly corresponds to TRBD1 (5 bases). CDR3 length: 14 amino acids. The germline V and J ends were trimmed by 8 bases and 4 bases, with 14 bases remaining between them. Germline V lookup: CDR1 SNHLY, CDR2 FYNNEI. The CDR3 DNA follows: TGTGCCAGCCAATCTAGGGGTTTTAATGAAAAACTGTTTTTT. Amino acids: CASQSRGFNEKLFF.

This chain joins TRBV5-6 and TRBJ1-4; no clear D. CDR1 and CDR2 from the germline V gene are SGHDT and YYEEEE. The V and J ends lost 4 bases and 13 bases respectively, with 14 bases between them. The CDR3 is 12 residues long. In nucleotides, the CDR3 is TGTGCCAGCAGCCAAGGACCCTCCCGACTGTTTTTT. Residues: CASSQGPSRLFF.

The genes are TRBV7-3 and TRBJ2-2, with 7 bases that match TRBD1. The CDR3 runs 15 residues. The V gene end was trimmed by 5 bases and the J gene end by 1 base; junction bases not matched to a gene: 4. The germline gives CDR1 SGHTA, CDR2 FQGTGA. The CDR3 spells CASSPDRVNTGELFF. The CDR3 region has the DNA TGTGCCAGCAGCCCCGACAGGGTGAACACCGGGGAGCTGTTTTTT.

The chain joins TRBV7-2 to TRBJ2-7; perhaps TRBD2 as D (5 bases). Germline V CDR1 and CDR2: SGHTA, FQGNSA. Trimming pared 5 bases from V and 1 base from J, leaving 12 bases between. CDR3 length equals 14 residues. The CDR3 reads CASSLEGGSYEQYF. The CDR3 DNA reads TGTGCCAGCAGCCTAGAGGGTGGATCCTACGAGCAGTACTTC. Together with reference TRBV7-2 and TRBJ2-7, the CDR3 gives the full variable domain: GAGVSQSPSNKVTEKGKDVELRCDPISGHTALYWYRQSLGQGLEFLIYFQGNSAPDKSGLPSDRFSAERTGGSVSTLTIQRTQQEDSAVYLCASSLEGGSYEQYFGPGTRLTVT.

V usage is TRBV21-1 and J usage is TRBJ1-2; the DNA was not compared with TRBD1, the D call given in the table. TRBV21-1 is a listed pseudogene. This CDR3 is built from 15 residues. The CDR3 DNA follows: TGTGCCAGCAGCGCGATTTCCGGGACAGGGAGTGGCTACACCTTC. This encodes CASSAISGTGSGYTF.

This chain joins TRBV18 and TRBJ1-1, with no clear D. From germline, CDR1 is KGHSH and CDR2 LQKENI. The CDR3 is 13 residues long. V was shortened by 2 bases and J by 8 bases, with 12 bases between the two germline ends. CDR3 sequence (DNA): TGTGCCAGCTCACCAGGATTGACTGAAGAAGCTTTCTTT. Residues: CASSPGLTEEAFF.

This CDR3 is CASSFPGGIYGYTF. The CDR3 DNA is TGTGCCAGCAGCTTTCCCGGGGGGATCTATGGCTACACCTTC. V gene TRBV5-6 combines with J gene TRBJ1-2; a possible D gene is TRBD1 (5 bases). The CDR3 has 14 amino acids. Germline V lookup: CDR1 SGHDT, CDR2 YYEEEE. Trimming stripped 2 bases from V and 4 bases from J, with 12 bases between.

The rearrangement uses TRBV9 and TRBJ1-3; TRBD1 agrees at 7 bases. The CDR3 is 16 amino acids. V lost 0 bases and J lost 3; bases outside the gene matches: 6. Germline lookup yields CDR1 SGDLS and CDR2 YYNGEE. The chain's CDR3 is CASSVERDSLGNTIYF. The DNA for the CDR3 is TGTGCCAGCAGCGTAGAAAGGGACAGCCTTGGAAACACCATATATTTT.

By its share, this clone is medium-sized (0.01 to 0.1%). The chain has TRBV6-5 and TRBJ1-5, with no clear D. Trimming shortened V by 0 bases and J by 4 bases, and 4 bases separated the two germline ends. Germline values: CDR1 MNHEY, CDR2 SVGAGI. This CDR3 has 13 residues. In DNA, the CDR3 is TGTGCCAGCAGTTACTCCCCAAATCAGCCCCAGCATTTT. This codes for CASSYSPNQPQHF.

The chain recombines TRBV9 with TRBJ2-3; D possibly corresponds to TRBD2 (6 bases). CDR3 length equals 13 residues. Trimming stripped 8 bases from V and 2 bases from J, with 12 bases between. Germline-derived CDR1 and CDR2 are SGDLS and YYNGEE. The CDR3, as DNA: TGTGCCAGTGGTGGGGGGTACACAGATACGCAGTATTTT. Translation: CASGGGYTDTQYF.

The chain recombines TRBV4-1 with TRBJ1-1, with D hard to call. The germline CDR1 and CDR2 sequences are MGHRA and YSYEKL. With 0 bases removed from V and 3 bases from J, the gap between germline ends came to 17 bases. The CDR3 spans 17 residues. The CDR3 sequence is CASSQEPPGGSDTEAFF. The CDR3 DNA sequence: TGCGCCAGCAGCCAAGAACCTCCTGGTGGGTCCGACACTGAAGCTTTCTTT.

The chain uses TRBV2 and TRBJ2-2; D is perhaps TRBD1 or TRBD2 (5 bases each). V was shortened by 8 bases and J by 7 bases, with 17 bases between the two germline ends. CDR1 is SNHLY, CDR2 FYNNEI, per germline. This CDR3 contains 14 residues. The CDR3 loop reads CASCRSGRVGELFF. The DNA for the CDR3 is TGTGCCAGCTGCCGTTCGGGGCGAGTCGGGGAGCTGTTTTTT.

The V call is TRBV6-5, the J call TRBJ2-7, with D possibly matching TRBD1 (5 bases). The V gene's germline CDR1 is MNHEY and CDR2 SVGAGI. CDR3 size: 13 residues. The V end lost 2 bases, the J end lost 2 bases, and 7 bases lay between the germline ends. As DNA, the CDR3 is TGTGCCAGCAGTTACAGGGGTCCCTACGAGCAGTACTTC. It encodes CASSYRGPYEQYF.

The genes are TRBV6-4 and TRBJ1-5, with D perhaps matching TRBD1 (6 bases). V lost 0 bases to trimming and J lost 1 base, with 13 bases between them. Per germline, CDR1 MRHNA and CDR2 SNTAGT. The CDR3 is 17 amino acids. The CDR3 DNA reads TGTGCCAGCAGTGACTCCGAGACAGGTTGCAGCAATCAGCCCCAGCATTTT. Translation: CASSDSETGCSNQPQHF.

The chain joins TRBV5-5 to TRBJ2-3, with TRBD2 matching over 11 bases. This CDR3 is 16 amino acids long. V trimming: 4 bases; J trimming: 2 bases; junction bases outside the gene matches: 6. Germline loops: CDR1 SGHKS, CDR2 YYEKEE (reference sequence). The CDR3 sequence is CASSPGLAELTDTQYF. The CDR3 DNA is TGTGCCAGCAGCCCGGGACTAGCGGAGCTCACAGATACGCAGTATTTT. Full variable domain (rest looked up from reference TRBV5-5 and TRBJ2-3): DAGVTQSPTHLIKTRGQQVTLRCSPISGHKSVSWYQQVLGQGPQFIFQYYEKEERGRGNFPDRFSARQFPNYSSELNVNALLLGDSALYLCASSPGLAELTDTQYFGPGTRLTVL.

This clone has a single count. The gene calls are TRBV7-6 and TRBJ2-7, with D uncertain. The CDR3 runs 14 residues. V was pared by 5 bases and J by 0 bases, with 11 bases between. Germline V gene sequence: CDR1 SGHVS, CDR2 FNYEAQ. This CDR3 reads CASSKNWASYEQYF. CDR3 nucleotide sequence: TGTGCCAGCAGCAAGAACTGGGCCTCCTACGAGCAGTACTTC.